The 27 T cell receptor beta chains listed next were all sequenced from one sample in a study of identical twins. Via MiXCR, TCRdb re-called the 5' RACE reads, giving one row per CDR3 protein. Among nearly 650,000 distinct CDR3 sequences listed, less than 9% were seen once. This same sample was also taken into another study, of yellow fever vaccine responses in identical twins.

The material sequenced was PBMCs. These receptors came from a woman younger than 35 in good health.

The table lists this clonotype with many counts. The genes are TRBV20-1 and TRBJ1-6, with D unresolved. Germline V CDR1 and CDR2: DFQATT, SNEGSKA (reference sequence). Trimming left V 1 base short and J 5 bases short, with 12 bases between. The CDR3 spans 15 residues. The CDR3 loop is CSARGTDPHNSPLHF. The CDR3 nucleotides read TGCAGTGCTAGAGGGACCGATCCCCATAATTCACCCCTCCACTTT.

This clonotype was counted between two and nine times. This chain uses TRBV6-2 or TRBV6-3 with TRBJ2-3; 8 nucleotides align to TRBD2. CDR3 length equals 19 residues. Germline CDR1 reads MNHEY; CDR2 reads SVGEGT. V lost 0 bases, J lost 2 bases, and 13 bases stayed unmatched. CDR3 DNA sequence: TGTGCCAGCAGTTACTCTCCCCCAATCGGGGGGGACTTCACAGATACGCAGTATTTT. Its translation is CASSYSPPIGGDFTDTQYF.

This clonotype has only a few counts. The CDR3 bases are TGCAGCGTTGTCGTACTAGCGGGACACTACGAGCAGTACTTC. This sequence encodes CSVVVLAGHYEQYF. The chain uses TRBV29-1 and TRBJ2-7, with 10 nucleotides matching TRBD2. The germline V gene encodes CDR1 SQVTM and CDR2 ANQGSEA. V shed 4 bases, J shed 3 bases, and the junction held 6 bases outside the gene matches. This CDR3 spans 14 amino acids.

Only a few counts were recorded for this clonotype. The V and J genes are TRBV29-1 and TRBJ2-2, with a possible D match to TRBD2 (6 bases). This CDR3 region has 17 residues. V lost 6 bases, J lost 0 bases, and 20 bases lay in between. Germline V gene data show CDR1 as SQVTM and CDR2 as ANQGSEA. In nucleotides, the CDR3 is TGCAGCGTAGCGGACTGGGGTAGCGGAACGAACACCGGGGAGCTGTTTTTT. Encoded protein: CSVADWGSGTNTGELFF.

The chain recombines TRBV7-9 with TRBJ2-3; D ambiguous. Germline loops: CDR1 SEHNR, CDR2 FQNEAQ (reference sequence). Trimming stripped 0 bases from V and 2 bases from J, with 12 bases between. This CDR3 contains 16 residues. CDR3 region: CASSLARTVDTDTQYF. CDR3 DNA sequence: TGTGCCAGCAGCTTAGCGCGGACGGTGGACACAGATACGCAGTATTTT. Using reference TRBV7-9 and TRBJ2-3 for the parts outside the CDR3, the full variable domain is DTGVSQNPRHKITKRGQNVTFRCDPISEHNRLYWYRQTLGQGPEFLTYFQNEAQLEKSRLLSDRFSAERPKGSFSTLEIQRTEQGDSAMYLCASSLARTVDTDTQYFGPGTRLTVL.

This clonotype showed up many times. The rearrangement uses TRBV20-1 and TRBJ1-5; 7 positions match TRBD1. The CDR3 consists of 15 residues. The V segment lost 3 bases and the J segment 7 bases; nucleotides outside the gene matches: 12. The V gene's germline CDR1 is DFQATT and CDR2 SNEGSKA (reference sequence). The chain's CDR3 is CSASGGRGASQPQHF. The CDR3 DNA reads as TGCAGTGCTAGCGGCGGCAGGGGGGCATCCCAGCCCCAGCATTTT.

This clonotype appeared a few times. The V gene is TRBV20-1, the J gene TRBJ1-4; D gene unclear. The germline CDR1 and CDR2 sequences are DFQATT and SNEGSKA (reference sequence). Trimming stripped 0 bases from V and 0 bases from J, with 8 bases between. This CDR3 is built from 15 residues. As DNA, the CDR3 is TGCAGTGCTAGAGATCGCCGCACAACTAATGAAAAACTGTTTTTT. Its translation: CSARDRRTTNEKLFF.

This clonotype was recorded many times. CDR3 coding DNA: TGTGCCAGCCGCAGGGGCACTGAAGCTTTCTTT. This gives the protein CASRRGTEAFF. The rearrangement links TRBV12-3 or TRBV12-4 to TRBJ1-1, with a possible D match to TRBD1 (6 bases). Deletions cut 8 bases from V and 4 bases from J, with 8 bases between. This CDR3 has 11 amino acids.

This clonotype was found many times. V is TRBV20-1 and J is TRBJ1-1; D not certain. Trimming took off 6 bases at V and 2 bases at J, with 13 bases between the two ends. This CDR3 comprises 13 residues. Germline-derived CDR1 and CDR2 are DFQATT and SNEGSKA (reference sequence). The CDR3 DNA reads TGCAGTGCCCCGGACGAGTATAACACTGAAGCTTTCTTT. Amino acids: CSAPDEYNTEAFF.

The chain links TRBV6-1 to TRBJ1-2, with TRBD1 matching 10 bases. V dropped 6 bases and J dropped 6; count of bases not matched to a gene: 10. The CDR3 totals 15 residues. Germline assignment: CDR1 MNHNS and CDR2 SASEGT. CDR3 coding DNA: TGTGCCAGCAGCCGCGGACAGGGGGGCTATAATGGCTACACCTTC. It codes for CASSRGQGGYNGYTF.

The chain couples TRBV20-1 to TRBJ2-7; perhaps TRBD2 as D (6 bases). The germline gives CDR1 DFQATT, CDR2 SNEGSKA (reference sequence). The ends were cut back, 4 bases at V and 4 bases at J, with 23 bases in the middle. This CDR3 comprises 16 residues. The CDR3 region has the DNA TGCAGTGCTACCTCCATGAGCCGCGGGACCCTATACGAGCAGTACTTC. It is translated as CSATSMSRGTLYEQYF.

This clonotype appeared many times. The V and J genes are TRBV5-1 and TRBJ2-3; TRBD1 agrees at 7 bases. Germline V lookup: CDR1 SGHRS, CDR2 YFSETQ. The trim removed 7 bases at V and 2 bases at J, leaving 4 bases unmatched. There are 13 residues in the CDR3. CDR3 sequence: CASAGTDTDTQYF. The CDR3 nucleotides are TGCGCCAGCGCCGGGACAGACACAGATACGCAGTATTTT. Looking up the rest from reference TRBV5-1 and TRBJ2-3 gives the full variable domain: KAGVTQTPRYLIKTRGQQVTLSCSPISGHRSVSWYQQTPGQGLQFLFEYFSETQRNKGNFPGRFSGRQFSNSRSEMNVSTLELGDSALYLCASAGTDTDTQYFGPGTRLTVL.

This clonotype was seen many times. Here the CDR3 reads CSASSASASGSWVDTQYF. CDR3 in DNA: TGCAGTGCTAGCTCCGCCTCTGCGAGCGGGAGCTGGGTAGATACGCAGTATTTT. V is TRBV20-1 and J is TRBJ2-3; 8 bases are a match to TRBD2. The V gene's germline CDR1 is DFQATT and CDR2 SNEGSKA (reference sequence). The junction had 19 bases not matched to a gene; V was cut back by 3 bases and J by 5 bases. The CDR3 length is 18 residues.

The chain is built from TRBV6-1 and TRBJ2-7; TRBD1 aligns across 7 bases. Germline V lookup: CDR1 MNHNS, CDR2 SASEGT. The V and J ends lost 7 bases and 0 bases, in that order; junction bases with no gene match: 9. The CDR3 covers 15 residues. The CDR3 DNA is TGTGCCAGCACCCTCGACAGGGCCAGCTCCTACGAGCAGTACGTC. This encodes CASTLDRASSYEQYV.

The sample holds many counts of this clonotype. The V and J genes are TRBV15 and TRBJ1-5; no clear D gene. V dropped 0 bases and J dropped 0 bases, with 3 bases sitting between them. Germline V gene sequence: CDR1 LNHNV, CDR2 YYDKDF (reference sequence). The CDR3 runs to 14 residues. CDR3 sequence: CATSRDGSNQPQHF. CDR3 nucleotides: TGTGCCACCAGCAGAGATGGTAGCAATCAGCCCCAGCATTTT.

A few counts support this clonotype. This rearrangement joins TRBV10-3 to TRBJ1-1; possibly TRBD1 for D (5 bases). The germline V gene encodes CDR1 ENHRY and CDR2 SYGVKD. V lost 10 bases and J 1 base, leaving 10 bases between the germline ends. The CDR3 runs to 12 residues. CDR3 in DNA: TGTGCCACCTCCGGGGGGAACACTGAAGCTTTCTTT. Translated, it gives CATSGGNTEAFF.

The gene calls are TRBV12-3 or TRBV12-4 and TRBJ1-4; D uncertain. Trimming took off 5 bases at V and 11 bases at J, with 12 bases between the two ends. CDR3 length: 12 residues. CDR3 DNA: TGTGCCAGCAGTCCAAACCTCGGGAAACTGTTTTTT. This codes for CASSPNLGKLFF.

This clonotype was recorded at least ten times. The chain combines TRBV6-1 with TRBJ2-3; TRBD2 matches at 8 bases. The CDR3 is 15 amino acids. Losses at the gene ends were 8 bases for V and 3 bases for J; bases not matched to a gene: 10. CDR1 MNHNS and CDR2 SASEGT come from the germline V gene. The CDR3 here is CASQFEAGVTDTQYF. CDR3 in DNA: TGTGCCAGCCAGTTCGAAGCGGGAGTAACAGATACGCAGTATTTT.

In its sample, this clonotype was seen many times. This chain connects TRBV5-1 to TRBJ2-3; the D gene is possibly TRBD1 (5 bases). The CDR3 runs to 15 residues. The V end was cut by 0 bases, the J end by 3 bases, with 11 bases between. Per germline, CDR1 SGHRS and CDR2 YFSETQ. DNA of the CDR3: TGCGCCAGCAGCTTGGAACAGGCTGGGACAGATACGCAGTATTTT. It is translated as CASSLEQAGTDTQYF.

The gene calls are TRBV28 and TRBJ1-1; a weak D match, TRBD1 (6 bases). The CDR3 extends over 14 amino acids. V dropped 5 bases and J dropped 4 bases, with 14 bases sitting between them. Germline assignment: CDR1 MDHEN and CDR2 SYDVKM. The CDR3 protein is CASSPRTVSTEAFF. The CDR3 DNA reads as TGTGCCAGCAGTCCTCGGACAGTTAGCACTGAAGCTTTCTTT.

The rearrangement joins TRBV24-1 to TRBJ2-3; 8 positions match TRBD2. The CDR3 is made up of 14 amino acids. Germline V CDR1 and CDR2: KGHDR, SFDVKD. Losses at the gene ends were 7 bases for V and 3 bases for J; bases not matched to a gene: 5. The CDR3 protein is CATRTGTSTDTQYF. The CDR3 coding sequence is TGTGCCACCAGGACCGGGACTAGTACAGATACGCAGTATTTT.

The chain has TRBV12-3 or TRBV12-4 and TRBJ2-2; 8 positions match TRBD2. With V trimmed by 5 bases and J by 0 bases, 11 bases remained unmatched. The CDR3 loop spans 18 amino acids. As DNA, the CDR3 is TGTGCCAGCAGTCTGAGGCTTACTAGCGGAGCGAACACCGGGGAGCTGTTTTTT. Its protein is CASSLRLTSGANTGELFF.

This clonotype was counted between two and nine times. The chain uses TRBV20-1 and TRBJ2-7, with D unclear. CDR3 length: 13 amino acids. Germline V gene data show CDR1 as DFQATT and CDR2 as SNEGSKA (reference sequence). Trimming took off 3 bases at V and 3 bases at J, with 12 bases between the two ends. The chain's CDR3 is CSASLPPDYEQYF. CDR3 nucleotide sequence: TGCAGTGCTAGCCTACCGCCCGACTACGAGCAGTACTTC.

This sequence joins TRBV12-3 or TRBV12-4 and TRBJ2-1, with TRBD1 matching over 8 bases. V gave up 5 bases and J gave up 9 bases; unmatched junction bases: 9. This CDR3 spans 14 amino acids. The CDR3 region is CASSQGQGSAEQFF. The CDR3 DNA follows: TGTGCCAGCAGTCAAGGACAGGGTTCGGCTGAGCAGTTCTTC.

The CDR3 bases are TGTGCCAGCAGCCTCATCTCGGGGGCCTACGAGCAGTACTTC. Protein product: CASSLISGAYEQYF. V and J are TRBV5-5 and TRBJ2-7; D might be TRBD2 (6 bases). V lost 4 bases to trimming and J lost 2 bases, with 13 bases between them. CDR3 length: 14 residues. Germline assignment: CDR1 SGHKS and CDR2 YYEKEE (reference sequence).

This clonotype has only a few counts. The chain joins TRBV28 to TRBJ2-5, with a tentative D call TRBD2 (6 bases). Trimming stripped 8 bases from V and 5 bases from J, with 24 bases between. Germline lookup yields CDR1 MDHEN and CDR2 SYDVKM. The CDR3 has 16 amino acids. The CDR3 loop is CASLSPPISGGETQYF. Written as DNA, the CDR3 is TGTGCCAGCCTCTCGCCCCCCATCAGCGGAGGGGAGACCCAGTACTTC.

This clonotype was seen a few times. The chain is built from TRBV7-6 and TRBJ2-3; D is undetermined. Germline values: CDR1 SGHVS, CDR2 FNYEAQ. The ends were cut back, 5 bases at V and 5 bases at J, with 11 bases in the middle. The length of the CDR3 is 13 residues. CDR3 sequence: CASSTAEIDTQYF. Written as DNA, the CDR3 is TGTGCCAGCAGCACTGCAGAAATAGATACGCAGTATTTT.